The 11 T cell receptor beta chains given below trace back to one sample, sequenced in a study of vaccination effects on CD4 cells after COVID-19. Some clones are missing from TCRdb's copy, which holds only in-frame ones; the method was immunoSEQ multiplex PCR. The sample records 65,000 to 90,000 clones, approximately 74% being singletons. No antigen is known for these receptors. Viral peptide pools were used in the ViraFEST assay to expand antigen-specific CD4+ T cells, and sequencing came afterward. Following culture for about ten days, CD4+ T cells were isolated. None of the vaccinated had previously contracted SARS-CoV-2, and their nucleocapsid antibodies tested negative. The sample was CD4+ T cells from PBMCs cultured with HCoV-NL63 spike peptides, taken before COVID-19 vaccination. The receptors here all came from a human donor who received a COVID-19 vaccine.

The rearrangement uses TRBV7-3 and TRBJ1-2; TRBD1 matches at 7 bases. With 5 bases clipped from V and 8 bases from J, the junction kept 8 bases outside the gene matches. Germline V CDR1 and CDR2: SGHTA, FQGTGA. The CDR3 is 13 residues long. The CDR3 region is CASSLRQGGGYTF. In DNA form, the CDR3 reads TGTGCCAGCAGCCTTCGACAGGGTGGCGGCTACACCTTC.

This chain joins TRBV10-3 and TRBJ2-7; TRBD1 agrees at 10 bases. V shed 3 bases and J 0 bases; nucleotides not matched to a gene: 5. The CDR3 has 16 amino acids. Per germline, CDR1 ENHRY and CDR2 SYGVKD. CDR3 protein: CAISDRDRGDSYEQYV. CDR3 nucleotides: TGTGCCATCAGTGACCGGGACAGGGGCGACTCCTACGAGCAGTACGTC.

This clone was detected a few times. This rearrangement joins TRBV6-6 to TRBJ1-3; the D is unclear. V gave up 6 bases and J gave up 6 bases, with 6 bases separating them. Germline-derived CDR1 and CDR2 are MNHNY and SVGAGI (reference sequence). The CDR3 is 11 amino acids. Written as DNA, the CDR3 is TGTGCCAGCAGACTCGCAAACACCATATATTTT. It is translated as CASRLANTIYF.

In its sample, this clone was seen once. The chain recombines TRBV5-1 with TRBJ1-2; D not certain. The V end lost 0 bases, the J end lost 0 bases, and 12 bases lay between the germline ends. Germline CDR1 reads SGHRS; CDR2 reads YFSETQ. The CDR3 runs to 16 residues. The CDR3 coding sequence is TGCGCCAGCAGCTTGGGGGTTTTCGGGGCTAACTATGGCTACACCTTC. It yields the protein CASSLGVFGANYGYTF.

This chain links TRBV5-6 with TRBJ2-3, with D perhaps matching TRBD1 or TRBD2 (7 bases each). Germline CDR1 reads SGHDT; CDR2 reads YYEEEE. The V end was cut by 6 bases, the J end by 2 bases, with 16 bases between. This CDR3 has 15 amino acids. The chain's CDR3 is CASNEGGGYTDTQYF. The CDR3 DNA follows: TGTGCCAGCAATGAGGGAGGGGGCTACACAGATACGCAGTATTTT.

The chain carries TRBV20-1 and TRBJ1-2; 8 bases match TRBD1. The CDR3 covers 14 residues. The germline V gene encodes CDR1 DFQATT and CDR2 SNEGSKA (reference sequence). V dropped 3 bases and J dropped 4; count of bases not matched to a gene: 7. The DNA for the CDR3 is TGCAGTGCTAGTGCTAGACAGGGGAGCTATGGCTACACCTTC. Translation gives CSASARQGSYGYTF.

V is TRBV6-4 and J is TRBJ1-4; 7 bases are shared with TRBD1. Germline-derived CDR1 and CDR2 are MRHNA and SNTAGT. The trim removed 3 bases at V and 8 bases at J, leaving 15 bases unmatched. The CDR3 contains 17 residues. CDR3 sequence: CASSDRDSPPGSEKLFF. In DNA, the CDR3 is TGTGCCAGCAGTGATAGGGACAGTCCCCCGGGAAGCGAAAAACTGTTTTTT.

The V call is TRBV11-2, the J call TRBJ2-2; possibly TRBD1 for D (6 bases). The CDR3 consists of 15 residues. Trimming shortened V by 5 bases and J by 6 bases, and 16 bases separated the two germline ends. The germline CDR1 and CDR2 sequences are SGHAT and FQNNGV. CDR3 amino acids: CASSLLTGFAGELFF. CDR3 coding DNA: TGTGCCAGCAGCCTTTTAACAGGGTTCGCCGGGGAGCTGTTTTTT.

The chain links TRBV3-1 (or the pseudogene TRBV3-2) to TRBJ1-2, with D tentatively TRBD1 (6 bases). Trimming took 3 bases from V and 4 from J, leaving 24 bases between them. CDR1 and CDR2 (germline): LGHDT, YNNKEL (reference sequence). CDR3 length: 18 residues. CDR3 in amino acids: CASSHLRQGRSRSYGYTF. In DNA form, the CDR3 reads TGTGCCAGCAGCCACTTGCGGCAGGGGCGCTCAAGGAGCTATGGCTACACCTTC.

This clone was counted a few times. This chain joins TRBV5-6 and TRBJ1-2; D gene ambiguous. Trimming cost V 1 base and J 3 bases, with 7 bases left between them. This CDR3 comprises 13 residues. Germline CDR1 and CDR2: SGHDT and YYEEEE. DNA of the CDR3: TGTGCCAGCAGCTTGAATTTGGACTATGGCTACACCTTC. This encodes CASSLNLDYGYTF.

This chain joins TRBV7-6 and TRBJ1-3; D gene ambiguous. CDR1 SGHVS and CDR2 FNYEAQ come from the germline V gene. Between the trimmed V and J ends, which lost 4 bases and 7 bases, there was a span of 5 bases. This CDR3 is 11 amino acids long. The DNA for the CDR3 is TGTGCCAGCAGCTCCGTTAACACCATATATTTT. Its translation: CASSSVNTIYF.